This is a list of T cell receptor beta chains from one sample in a study of cytomegalovirus exposure and HLA in healthy donors. Profiled with immunoSEQ multiplex PCR; TCRdb holds only in-frame clones, not every one. This sample has about 55,000 clones, with more than 75% found just once. Sequenced: PBMCs. The receptors derive from a female donor in good health and CMV-seronegative. CDR3s include the opening cysteine and the closing phenylalanine or tryptophan. The order of the fields is J gene, D gene, V gene, clone size, CDR3 protein, CDR3 DNA. The D gene is left open where the match is weak. Clone size is not always given. Where it is, it says once, few, many or a class for expanded clones.

TRBJ1-3 TRBD1 TRBV2 few CASSRQGGSGNTIYF TGTGCCAGCAGTAGACAGGGGGGCTCTGGAAACACCATATATTTT
TRBJ2-5 TRBD1 TRBV5-4 - CASSFRQGGTETQYF TGTGCCAGCAGCTTTCGACAGGGGGGGACGGAGACCCAGTACTTC
TRBJ1-2 TRBD1 TRBV5-1 once CASSLDLTGGAYGYTF TGCGCCAGCAGCTTGGACTTGACAGGGGGCGCCTATGGCTACACCTTC
TRBJ2-1 - TRBV15 - CATSRAGGGGSYNEQFF TGTGCCACCAGCAGAGCGGGGGGCGGTGGGTCGTACAATGAGCAGTTCTTC
TRBJ2-7 - TRBV5-6 once CASSPSGGGRVSEQYF TGTGCCAGCAGCCCATCTGGGGGGGGCCGAGTGAGCGAGCAGTACTTC
TRBJ2-1 TRBD1 TRBV7-9 - CASSPRQGSYNEQFF TGTGCCAGCAGCCCACGACAGGGGAGCTACAATGAGCAGTTCTTC
TRBJ2-3 TRBD2 TRBV4-2 - CASSQVGKAGSTDTQYF TGTGCCAGCAGCCAAGTAGGAAAAGCGGGGAGCACAGATACGCAGTATTTT
TRBJ2-2 - TRBV9 once CASSTQGVGADTGELFF TGTGCCAGCAGCACCCAAGGAGTGGGGGCGGACACCGGGGAGCTGTTTTTT
TRBJ2-7 TRBD1 TRBV7-9 few CASRRTGSYEQYF TGTGCCAGCAGGAGGACAGGGTCCTACGAGCAGTACTTC
TRBJ2-7 TRBD1 TRBV29-1 - CSVEEEGTGSYEQYF TGCAGCGTTGAAGAGGAGGGGACAGGGTCCTACGAGCAGTACTTC
TRBJ1-1 - TRBV19 - CATAFGALGNTEAFF TGTGCCACCGCTTTTGGGGCCTTAGGGAACACTGAAGCTTTCTTT
TRBJ1-1 - TRBV6-4 - CASSDSSGKRAFF TGTGCCAGCAGTGACTCGTCAGGGAAGCGCGCTTTCTTT
TRBJ2-2 TRBD2 TRBV5-1 - CASGLAGNTGELFF TGCGCCAGTGGACTAGCGGGGAACACCGGGGAGCTGTTTTTT
TRBJ2-7 - TRBV7-3 - CASSSHPGGEQYF TGTGCCAGCAGCTCCCATCCAGGTGGCGAGCAGTACTTC
TRBJ2-1 - TRBV4-3 - CASGLGTSNEQFF TGCGCCAGCGGACTCGGGACATCCAATGAGCAGTTCTTC
TRBJ2-5 TRBD1 TRBV6-5 - CASSYWGQPGETQYF TGTGCCAGCAGTTACTGGGGACAGCCAGGGGAGACCCAGTACTTC
TRBJ1-1 TRBD1 TRBV6-1 few CASSDQTGGGWAFF TGTGCCAGCAGTGACCAGACAGGGGGCGGTTGGGCTTTCTTT
TRBJ1-2 TRBD1 TRBV2 - CASSFLGGQGSGYTF TGTGCCAGCAGTTTCCTTGGGGGACAGGGTAGTGGCTACACCTTC
TRBJ2-4 - TRBV6-5 few CASSYGRGGREDIQYF TGTGCCAGCAGTTACGGGAGGGGGGGCAGGGAGGACATTCAGTACTTC
TRBJ1-1 TRBD1 TRBV2 - CASNLQGAWTEAFF TGTGCCAGCAATTTACAGGGGGCTTGGACTGAAGCTTTCTTT
TRBJ1-1 - TRBV27 - CASTPLGKGVNTEAFF TGTGCCAGCACACCACTGGGAAAGGGGGTGAACACTGAAGCTTTCTTT
TRBJ1-2 - TRBV2 - CASSEIPAGDYGYTF TGTGCCAGCAGTGAAATTCCGGCAGGGGACTATGGCTACACCTTC
TRBJ1-1 TRBD1 TRBV6-5 - CASSPSGQANTEAFF TGTGCCAGCAGTCCCTCCGGACAGGCTAACACTGAAGCTTTCTTT
TRBJ1-1 - TRBV7-2 - CASSPYLNTEAFF TGTGCCAGCAGCCCTTATTTGAACACTGAAGCTTTCTTT
TRBJ2-3 - TRBV6-4 - CASSDRGGTDTQYF TGTGCCAGCAGTGATCGCGGGGGCACAGATACGCAGTATTTT
TRBJ1-2 TRBD1 TRBV12-5 - CASGLLRQGDYGYTF TGTGCTAGTGGTTTGCTCCGACAGGGGGACTATGGCTACACCTTC
TRBJ2-7 - TRBV5-3 - CARRTEKYEQYF TGTGCCAGAAGAACGGAGAAGTACGAGCAGTACTTC
TRBJ1-4 TRBD1 TRBV6-5 - CASQLRGRGEKLFF TGTGCCAGCCAGCTCAGGGGGCGCGGTGAAAAACTGTTTTTT
TRBJ2-7 TRBD2 TRBV4-2 - CASSQAASSGFSYEQYF TGTGCCAGCAGCCAAGCTGCGTCTAGCGGGTTCTCCTACGAGCAGTACTTC
TRBJ1-1 TRBD1 TRBV6-5 - CASSPGQGTNTEAFF TGTGCCAGCAGCCCCGGACAGGGGACGAACACTGAAGCTTTCTTT
TRBJ1-6 - TRBV9 - CASSAGASPLHF TGTGCCAGCAGCGCGGGAGCTTCACCCCTCCACTTT
TRBJ2-1 - TRBV30 - CAWSFRGEQFF TGTGCCTGGAGTTTCCGCGGTGAGCAGTTCTTC
TRBJ1-2 TRBD1 TRBV4-1 - CASSPGQGSDYGYTF TGCGCCAGCAGCCCCGGACAGGGCAGTGACTATGGCTACACCTTC
TRBJ1-3 - TRBV5-4 - CASSLGGNTIYF TGTGCCAGCAGCCTCGGTGGAAACACCATATATTTT
TRBJ1-1 - TRBV2 - CASSDLNTEAFF TGTGCCAGCAGTGATCTTAACACTGAAGCTTTCTTT
TRBJ2-2 - TRBV15 - CATSRDQFRELFF TGCGCCACCAGCAGAGATCAGTTTAGGGAGCTGTTTTTT
TRBJ2-7 TRBD2 TRBV4-2 - CASSSGAGAVYEQYF TGTGCCAGCAGTTCGGGAGCGGGAGCAGTCTACGAGCAGTACTTC
TRBJ1-4 - TRBV4-2 once CASSQDRESREKLFF TGTGCCAGCAGCCAAGATCGAGAGTCCCGGGAAAAACTGTTTTTT
TRBJ2-7 TRBD1 TRBV7-9 - CASRSTGPEQYF TGTGCCAGCAGATCGACAGGGCCCGAGCAGTACTTC
TRBJ2-5 TRBD1 TRBV6-5 - CASRGTGIGETQYF TGTGCCAGCAGGGGGACAGGGATAGGGGAGACCCAGTACTTC
TRBJ2-3 - TRBV6-5 - CASSYRYTDTQYF TGTGCCAGCAGTTATCGGTACACAGATACGCAGTATTTT
TRBJ1-2 - TRBV7-9 - CASSSFGQSPYGYTF TGTGCCAGCAGCTCCTTCGGACAGAGCCCCTATGGCTACACCTTC
TRBJ1-3 - TRBV5-1 - CASSPRVGNTIYF TGCGCCAGCAGCCCCCGAGTGGGAAACACCATATATTTT
TRBJ2-4 TRBD1 TRBV5-6 - CASSRTGALGLAKNIQYF TGTGCCAGCAGCCGCACAGGGGCCCTAGGTCTAGCCAAAAACATTCAGTACTTC
TRBJ1-1 TRBD1 TRBV6-5 - CASSLGQGGPEAFF TGTGCCAGCAGTCTGGGACAGGGAGGGCCTGAAGCTTTCTTT
TRBJ1-2 TRBD1 TRBV5-1 - CASSLEGGGGYTF TGCGCCAGCAGCTTGGAAGGGGGCGGCGGCTACACCTTC
TRBJ1-6 TRBD1 TRBV2 - CASNQGGTGGVGFGSPLHF TGTGCCAGCAACCAAGGGGGGACAGGGGGCGTCGGGTTTGGTTCACCCCTCCACTTT
TRBJ1-2 TRBD1 TRBV7-9 once CASSPEWDRGGYTF TGTGCCAGCAGCCCAGAATGGGACAGGGGTGGCTACACCTTC
TRBJ2-1 TRBD1 TRBV29-1 - CSVKRDRDNNEQFF TGCAGCGTTAAAAGGGACAGGGACAACAATGAGCAGTTCTTC
TRBJ2-1 TRBD2 TRBV30 - CAWSPGGGRNNEQFF TGTGCCTGGAGTCCAGGCGGGGGGCGGAACAATGAGCAGTTCTTC
TRBJ2-6 - TRBV16 - CASSHGQSGANVLTF TGTGCCAGCAGCCACGGACAGTCTGGGGCCAACGTCCTGACTTTC
TRBJ1-2 TRBD1 TRBV7-2 - CASTLQGFEEDYGYTF TGTGCCAGCACCCTACAGGGGTTTGAGGAGGACTATGGCTACACCTTC
TRBJ1-6 - TRBV7-2 - CASSLQGRDSPLHF TGTGCCAGCAGCTTACAGGGTAGGGATTCACCCCTCCACTTT
TRBJ2-3 TRBD2 TRBV5-6 - CASSPVAGGRDTQYF TGTGCCAGCAGCCCAGTAGCGGGGGGGAGAGATACGCAGTATTTT
TRBJ2-7 TRBD1 TRBV30 - CAWSVWHRGLYEQYF TGTGCCTGGAGTGTATGGCACAGGGGGCTCTACGAGCAGTACTTC
TRBJ1-4 TRBD1 TRBV19 - CASTGDRGEKLFF TGTGCCTCTACGGGAGACAGGGGTGAAAAACTGTTTTTT
TRBJ1-5 TRBD1 TRBV5-5 - CASSWATGGQDQPQHF TGTGCCAGCAGCTGGGCGACAGGGGGGCAGGATCAGCCCCAGCATTTT
TRBJ1-2 - TRBV7-2 - CASSLIGVVAGYTF TGTGCCAGCAGCTTAATCGGGGTGGTCGCTGGCTACACCTTC
TRBJ1-1 - TRBV10-1 - CASSLRENTEAFF TGCGCCAGCAGCCTCAGGGAGAACACTGAAGCTTTCTTT